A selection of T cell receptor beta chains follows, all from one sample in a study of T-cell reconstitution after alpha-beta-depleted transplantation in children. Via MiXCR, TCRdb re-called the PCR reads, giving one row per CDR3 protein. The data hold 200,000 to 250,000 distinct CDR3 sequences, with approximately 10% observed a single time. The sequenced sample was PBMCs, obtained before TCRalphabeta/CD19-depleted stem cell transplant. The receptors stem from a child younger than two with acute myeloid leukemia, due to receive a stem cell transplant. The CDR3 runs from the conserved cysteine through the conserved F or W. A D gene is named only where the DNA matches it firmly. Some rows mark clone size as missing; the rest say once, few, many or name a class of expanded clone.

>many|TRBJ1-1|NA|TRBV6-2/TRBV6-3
TGTGCCAGCAGCCGACAGAGTTCCCGAGGAGGAGCTTTCTTT
CASSRQSSRGGAFF
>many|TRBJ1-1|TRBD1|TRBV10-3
TGTGCCATCAGTTCCGGGACAGTGAACACTGAAGCTTTCTTT
CAISSGTVNTEAFF
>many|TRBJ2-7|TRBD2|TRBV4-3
TGCGCCAGCAGCCAATCTATCCCAGCGGGAGGGTCCTCCTACGAGCAGTACTTC
CASSQSIPAGGSSYEQYF
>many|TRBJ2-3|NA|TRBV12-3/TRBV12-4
TGTGCCAGCTATACCCACTCCGTTGGGGCGGGCACGCAGTATTTT
CASYTHSVGAGTQYF
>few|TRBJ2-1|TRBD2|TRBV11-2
TGTGCCAGCAGCTTATCCGGGGAGGGAGATGAGCAGTTCTTC
CASSLSGEGDEQFF
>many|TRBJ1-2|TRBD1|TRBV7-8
TGTGCCAGCAGCGGGACCGGGACAGAGGACTACTATGGCTACACCTTC
CASSGTGTEDYYGYTF
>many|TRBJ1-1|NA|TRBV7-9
TGTGCCACTTACGTTAGGGGAGCTTTCTTT
CATYVRGAFF
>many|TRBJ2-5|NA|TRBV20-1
TGCAGTGCTAGTCAAATTTCGGAAGAGACCCAGTACTTC
CSASQISEETQYF
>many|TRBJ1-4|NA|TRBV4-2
TGTGCCAGCAGCCAAGATCGTGGGGATGGCGAAAAACTGTTTTTT
CASSQDRGDGEKLFF
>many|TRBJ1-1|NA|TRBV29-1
TGCAGCGCCATCAGGGACGTTGACACTGAAGCTTTCTTT
CSAIRDVDTEAFF
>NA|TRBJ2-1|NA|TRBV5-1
TGCGCCAGCAGCTTGGGGGGGACACTCTACAATGAGCAGTTCTTC
CASSLGGTLYNEQFF
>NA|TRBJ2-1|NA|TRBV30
TGTGCCTGGAGGCACACTAGCTCACCCGGGGAGGAGCAGTTCTTC
CAWRHTSSPGEEQFF
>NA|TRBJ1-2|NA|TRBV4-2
TGTGCCAGCAGACGATATCTCGAAAGCCACTATAGTGGCTACACCTTC
CASRRYLESHYSGYTF
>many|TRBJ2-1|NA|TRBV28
TGTGCCAGCAATCAGCCGCCCTCCTACAATGAGCAGTTCTTC
CASNQPPSYNEQFF
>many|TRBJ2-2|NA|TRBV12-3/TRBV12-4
TGTGCCAGCAGTTTGGAGGTCGGTTCCGGGGAGCTGTTTTTT
CASSLEVGSGELFF
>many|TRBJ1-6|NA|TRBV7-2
TGTGCCAGCAGCTGGGGAGTCCTAAATTCACCCCTCCACTTT
CASSWGVLNSPLHF
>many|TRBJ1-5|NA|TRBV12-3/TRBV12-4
TGTGCCAGCAGTCGGACGCAGCCGGCGCCCCAGCATTTT
CASSRTQPAPQHF
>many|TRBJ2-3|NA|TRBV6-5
TGTGCCAGCAGTTACAGGGAAGAGACAGATACGCAGTATTTT
CASSYREETDTQYF
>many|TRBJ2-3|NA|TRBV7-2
TGTGCCAGCAGCCCGGTTAGAGATACGCAGTATTTT
CASSPVRDTQYF
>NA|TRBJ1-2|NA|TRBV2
TGTGCCAGCAGTGAAGCTCCCTTTTATGGCTACACCTTC
CASSEAPFYGYTF
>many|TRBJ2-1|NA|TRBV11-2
TGTGCCAGCAGCTCAGGGGGGGGCCAGCAGTTCTTC
CASSSGGGQQFF
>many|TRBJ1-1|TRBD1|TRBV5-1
TGCGCCAGCAGCTTGGGAGGGGGCGCAGCGGGCACTGAAGCTTTCTTT
CASSLGGGAAGTEAFF
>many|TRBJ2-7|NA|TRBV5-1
TGCGCCAGCAGCTTGGATACTAGCTACACCTACGAGCAGTACTTC
CASSLDTSYTYEQYF
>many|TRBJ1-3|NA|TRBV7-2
TGTGCCAGCAGCCCTATGGCGGGGGCTGGAAACACCATATATTTT
CASSPMAGAGNTIYF
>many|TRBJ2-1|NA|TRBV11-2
TGTGCCAGCAGCTCACTGACAGGAAGGAATGAGCAGTTCTTC
CASSSLTGRNEQFF
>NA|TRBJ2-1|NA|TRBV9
TGTGCCAGCAGCCCCATCGGGGTAGCGGCCTACAATGAGCAGTTCTTC
CASSPIGVAAYNEQFF
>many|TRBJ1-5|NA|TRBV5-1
TGCGCCAGCAGCACCAACGGCGGGCCCAATCAGCCCCAGCATTTT
CASSTNGGPNQPQHF
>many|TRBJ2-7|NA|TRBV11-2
TGTGCCAGCAGCCTCCTGAGGGCCGAGCAGTACTTC
CASSLLRAEQYF
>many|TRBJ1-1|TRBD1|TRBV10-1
TGCGCCAGCAGTGAAGTGGACAGGGGTGGGTTCACTGAAGCTTTCTTT
CASSEVDRGGFTEAFF
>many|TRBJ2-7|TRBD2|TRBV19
TGTGCCAGTAGTATCCAGCGGGGATCCTACGAGCAGTACTTC
CASSIQRGSYEQYF
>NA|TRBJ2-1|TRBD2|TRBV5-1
TGCGCCAGCAGCTTAACAGCTCTACGACTAGCGGGGGACAATGAGCAGTTCTTC
CASSLTALRLAGDNEQFF
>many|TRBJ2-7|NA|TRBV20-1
TGCAGTGCTAGTCCCCTACGACGGACCGACTCCTACGAGCAGTACTTC
CSASPLRRTDSYEQYF
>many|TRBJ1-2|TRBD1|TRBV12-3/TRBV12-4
TGTGCCAGCAGTTTATCGACAGGGGGCAGACGTGGAGGCTACACCTTC
CASSLSTGGRRGGYTF
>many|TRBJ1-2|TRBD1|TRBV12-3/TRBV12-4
TGTGCCAGCAGTCCAAATGGGGGGACAGGGTCCTATGGCTACACCTTC
CASSPNGGTGSYGYTF
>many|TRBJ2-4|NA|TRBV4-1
TGCGCCAGCAGCCAAGACCAGCCGACCCCCAACAGTCTAGCCAAAAACATTCAGTACTTC
CASSQDQPTPNSLAKNIQYF
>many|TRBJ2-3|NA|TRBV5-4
TGTGCCAGCAGCTTATGGTCCGGGGCCACAGATACGCAGTATTTT
CASSLWSGATDTQYF
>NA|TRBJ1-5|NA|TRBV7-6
TGTACCAGCAGCTTAGGAAGCAATCAGCCCCAGCATTTT
CTSSLGSNQPQHF
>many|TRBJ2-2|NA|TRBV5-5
TGTGCCAGCAGCTTTACACAGATCCCGAACACCGGGGAGCTGTTTTTT
CASSFTQIPNTGELFF
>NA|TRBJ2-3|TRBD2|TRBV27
TGTGCCAGCAGTTTAGGGGGCGGGGGGCGCACAGATACGCAGTATTTT
CASSLGGGGRTDTQYF
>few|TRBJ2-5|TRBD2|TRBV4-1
TGCGCCAGCAGCCAAGATACCCTAGCGGGACGGGAGACCCAGTACTTC
CASSQDTLAGRETQYF